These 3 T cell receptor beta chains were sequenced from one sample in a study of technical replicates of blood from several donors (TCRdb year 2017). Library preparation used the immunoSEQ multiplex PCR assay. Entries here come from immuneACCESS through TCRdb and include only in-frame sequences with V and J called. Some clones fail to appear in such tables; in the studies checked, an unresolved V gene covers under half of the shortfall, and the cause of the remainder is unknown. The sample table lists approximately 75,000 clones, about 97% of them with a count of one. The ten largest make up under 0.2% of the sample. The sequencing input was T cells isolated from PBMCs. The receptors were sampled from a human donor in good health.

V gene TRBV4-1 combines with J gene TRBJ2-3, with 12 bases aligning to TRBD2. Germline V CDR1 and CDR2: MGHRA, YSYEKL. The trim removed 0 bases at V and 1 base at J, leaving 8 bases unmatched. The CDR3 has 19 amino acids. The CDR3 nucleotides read TGCGCCAGCAGCCAAGAGGGGCTAGCGGGAGGGCCGCGCACAGATACGCAGTATTTT. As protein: CASSQEGLAGGPRTDTQYF.

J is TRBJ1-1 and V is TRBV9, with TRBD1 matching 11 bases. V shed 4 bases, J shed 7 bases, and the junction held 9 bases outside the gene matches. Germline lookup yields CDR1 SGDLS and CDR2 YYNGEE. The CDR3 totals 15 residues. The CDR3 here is CASSIGTGGGGEAFF. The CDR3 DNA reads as TGTGCCAGCAGCATTGGGACAGGGGGTGGTGGTGAAGCTTTCTTT.

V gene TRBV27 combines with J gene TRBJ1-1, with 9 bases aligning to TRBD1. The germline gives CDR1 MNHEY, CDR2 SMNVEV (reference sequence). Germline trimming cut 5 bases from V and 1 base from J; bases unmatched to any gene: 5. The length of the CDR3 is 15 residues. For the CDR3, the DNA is TGTGCCAGCAGTCCCTCGGGACAGGGGAACACTGAAGCTTTCTTT. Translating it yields CASSPSGQGNTEAFF.